The T cell receptor beta chain described here comes from a study of shared clonotypes between healthy human individuals. Concerning this clone: This sample includes further DNA sequences coding for the same CDR3.

Method: immunoSEQ multiplex PCR; TCRdb's copy keeps in-frame clones and lacks some. Counted here are some 2 million clones, less than 95% occurring once; the ten biggest clones make up approximately 1.2%. Terminally differentiated effector memory CD45RA+ cells were left out of the naive CD8 fraction, which was CD45RO-negative and positively selected for CCR7. Germline assignment: CDR1 SGDLS and CDR2 YYNGEE. V was clipped by 1 base and J by 0 bases, with 7 bases between them. The CDR3 runs to 15 residues. This receptor was identified in a man aged 18 to 30 in good health. The chain has TRBV9 and TRBJ1-4, with D unclear. Material: naive CD8+ T cells sorted from blood. The CDR3 DNA sequence: TGTGCCAGCAGCGTATGGGGAGCAACTAATGAAAAACTGTTTTTT. It yields the protein CASSVWGATNEKLFF.